Presented here are 30 T cell receptor beta chains from one specimen sequenced in a study of cytotoxic CD8 clonotypes in ibrutinib-treated CLL. TCRdb keeps only in-frame clones here, not all; method: immunoSEQ multiplex PCR. The table records some 140,000 clones, over 60% of them present only once. The specimen comprised PBMCs, sampled after 12 months of ibrutinib treatment. The receptors were gathered from a human donor with chronic lymphocytic leukemia.

The chain joins TRBV7-2 to TRBJ1-2; no reliable D call. From germline, CDR1 is SGHTA and CDR2 FQGNSA. Between the trimmed V and J ends, which lost 8 bases and 4 bases, there was a span of 17 bases. This CDR3 has 14 residues. The CDR3 loop is CASLPPESVYGYTF. Written as DNA, the CDR3 is TGTGCCAGCCTGCCGCCCGAATCCGTCTATGGCTACACCTTC.

This clone turned up a few times. V and J are TRBV19 and TRBJ1-5; D perhaps matches TRBD1 (6 bases). This CDR3 spans 16 amino acids. The V end lost 3 bases, the J end lost 5 bases, and 17 bases lay between the germline ends. The V gene's germline CDR1 is LNHDA and CDR2 SQIVND (reference sequence). The DNA for the CDR3 is TGTGCCAGTAGTATTGGGGTCCGGGGGCGTTATCAGCCCCAGCATTTT. It specifies CASSIGVRGRYQPQHF.

The rearrangement uses TRBV15 and TRBJ2-1; 9 bases match TRBD1. Trimming at V came to 6 bases and at J to 3 bases, leaving 9 bases not matched to a gene. The CDR3 is 16 residues long. The germline CDR1 and CDR2 sequences are LNHNV and YYDKDF (reference sequence). CDR3 region: CATSTSQGAIYNEQFF. CDR3 bases: TGTGCCACCAGTACTTCACAGGGGGCTATCTACAATGAGCAGTTCTTC. The full variable domain, its missing parts supplied by reference TRBV15 and TRBJ2-1, is DAMVIQNPRYQVTQFGKPVTLSCSQTLNHNVMYWYQQKSSQAPKLLFHYYDKDFNNEADTPDNFQSRRPNTSFCFLDIRSPGLGDTAMYLCATSTSQGAIYNEQFFGPGTRLTVL.

This chain joins TRBV19 and TRBJ1-1; D is unclear. Germline CDR1 reads LNHDA; CDR2 reads SQIVND (reference sequence). V was shortened by 5 bases and J by 5 bases, with 9 bases between the two germline ends. This CDR3 is built from 12 residues. The CDR3 here is CASSWVGTEAFF. CDR3 DNA sequence: TGTGCCAGTAGTTGGGTGGGAACTGAAGCTTTCTTT. Using reference TRBV19 and TRBJ1-1 for the parts outside the CDR3, the full variable domain is DGGITQSPKYLFRKEGQNVTLSCEQNLNHDAMYWYRQDPGQGLRLIYYSQIVNDFQKGDIAEGYSVSREKKESFPLTVTSAQKNPTAFYLCASSWVGTEAFFGQGTRLTVV.

The chain carries TRBV14 and TRBJ2-3, with 7 bases that match TRBD2. The CDR3 contains 15 residues. V gave up 1 base and J gave up 2 bases; unmatched junction bases: 3. Looked up from germline, CDR1 is SGHDN and CDR2 is FVKESK. The CDR3 loop is CASSQGTRFTDTQYF. The CDR3 nucleotides are TGTGCCAGCAGCCAAGGGACTAGGTTCACAGATACGCAGTATTTT.

The V gene is TRBV7-9, the J gene TRBJ2-7; D gene ambiguous. The CDR3 length is 15 residues. V was trimmed by 1 base and J by 4 bases, leaving 14 bases between them. CDR1 SEHNR and CDR2 FQNEAQ come from the germline V gene (reference sequence). In DNA form, the CDR3 reads TGTGCCAGCAGCTTAGGGGCCAGCCAGGCTTACGAGCAGTACTTC. Protein sequence: CASSLGASQAYEQYF.

This chain uses TRBV9 with TRBJ2-1; D is possibly TRBD2 (6 bases). Looked up from germline, CDR1 is SGDLS and CDR2 is YYNGEE. The CDR3 runs 16 residues. Trimming took 1 base from V and 0 from J, leaving 11 bases between them. Written as DNA, the CDR3 is TGTGCCAGCAGCGTATTTAGCGGTCCCTCCTACAATGAGCAGTTCTTC. This sequence encodes CASSVFSGPSYNEQFF.

V usage is TRBV2 and J usage is TRBJ2-1; 8 nucleotides agree with TRBD2. The CDR3 length is 15 residues. The germline V gene has CDR1 SNHLY and CDR2 FYNNEI. Trimming cost V 4 bases and J 8 bases; bases outside gene matches: 10. CDR3 nucleotides: TGTGCCAGCAGTGGGGGGGGACTAGTTTTCGATGAGCAGTTCTTC. Amino acid sequence: CASSGGGLVFDEQFF.

The chain has TRBV6-1 and TRBJ1-2; D call uncertain. This CDR3 spans 16 amino acids. Germline V gene lookup returns CDR1 MNHNS and CDR2 SASEGT. Trimming removed 0 bases from V and 5 bases from J, with 16 bases in between. This CDR3 is CASSEAVPKAGYGYTF. Written as DNA, the CDR3 is TGTGCCAGCAGTGAAGCCGTCCCAAAGGCGGGGTATGGCTACACCTTC.

The V gene is TRBV6-1, the J gene TRBJ1-5; D is ambiguous. This CDR3 is built from 13 residues. Germline V lookup: CDR1 MNHNS, CDR2 SASEGT. V was pared by 6 bases and J by 7 bases, with 13 bases between. Here the CDR3 reads CASSPDLGQPQHF. DNA for the CDR3: TGTGCCAGCAGCCCGGACCTCGGGCAGCCCCAGCATTTT.

This clone was counted between two and nine times. The junction departs from the called germline gene at one end, perhaps through a read error. The J gene is TRBJ2-1, the V gene TRBV6-5; 15 bases map to TRBD2. This CDR3 has 16 residues. The germline V gene encodes CDR1 MNHEY and CDR2 SVGAGI. The CDR3 DNA follows: TGTGCCAGCAGTTACTCGTTTGGACTAGCGGGGGGGGCGGCGGTCTTC. As protein: CASSYSFGLAGGAAVF.

The chain links TRBV27 to TRBJ2-5; possible D gene TRBD2, 5 bases. This CDR3 is 15 amino acids long. The V gene's germline CDR1 is MNHEY and CDR2 SMNVEV (reference sequence). The V and J ends lost 6 bases and 5 bases respectively, with 19 bases between them. The CDR3, as DNA: TGTGCCAGCAGCTTAGGGAGAGAGATTTACGAGACCCAGTACTTC. This gives the protein CASSLGREIYETQYF.

The genes are TRBV2 and TRBJ1-1, with TRBD1 matching 7 bases. Germline lookup yields CDR1 SNHLY and CDR2 FYNNEI. The CDR3 length is 16 residues. The V and J ends lost 3 bases and 1 base, in that order; junction bases with no gene match: 8. DNA of the CDR3: TGTGCCAGCAGTGACGATGGGACAGCATCGAACACTGAAGCTTTCTTT. This translates into CASSDDGTASNTEAFF.

The chain uses TRBV2 and TRBJ2-3; 11 bases line up with TRBD2. This CDR3 region has 14 residues. Per the germline V gene, CDR1 is SNHLY and CDR2 is FYNNEI. Trimming cost V 4 bases and J 6 bases; bases outside gene matches: 3. The CDR3 bases are TGTGCCAGCAGTGGGACTAGCGGGTTCGATACGCAGTATTTT. Protein sequence: CASSGTSGFDTQYF.

This clone was observed a handful of times. V and J are TRBV7-9 and TRBJ2-1, with 15 bases lining up with TRBD2. With 8 bases clipped from V and 4 bases from J, the junction kept 6 bases outside the gene matches. This CDR3 has 16 amino acids. The germline V gene has CDR1 SEHNR and CDR2 FQNEAQ (reference sequence). CDR3 nucleotides: TGTGCCAGCGCCCGGACTAGCGGGAGGGTATACAATGAGCAGTTCTTC. Protein: CASARTSGRVYNEQFF.

The chain uses TRBV18 and TRBJ2-2; 12 positions agree with TRBD2. CDR3 length equals 18 residues. V dropped 10 bases and J dropped 5; count of bases not matched to a gene: 17. Germline CDR1 and CDR2: KGHSH and LQKENI. CDR3 in DNA: TGTGCCACTACGACTAGCGGGAGAGCCCCGCGAGGGACCGGGGAGCTGTTTTTT. Protein sequence: CATTTSGRAPRGTGELFF. The whole variable domain, remainder taken from reference TRBV18 and TRBJ2-2, is NAGVMQNPRHLVRRRGQEARLRCSPMKGHSHVYWYRQLPEEGLKFMVYLQKENIIDESGMPKERFSAEFPKEGPSILRIQQVVRGDSAAYFCATTTSGRAPRGTGELFFGEGSRLTVL.

Notes on this clone: This sample also contains other DNA sequences that code for the same CDR3. V usage is TRBV18 and J usage is TRBJ1-1; D is uncertain. The CDR3 extends over 14 amino acids. The V end was cut by 2 bases, the J end by 0 bases, with 7 bases between. The germline CDR1 and CDR2 sequences are KGHSH and LQKENI. The DNA of the CDR3 is TGTGCCAGCTCACCAGGCGGTATGAACACTGAAGCTTTCTTT. The encoded protein is CASSPGGMNTEAFF.

The rearrangement links TRBV11-1 to TRBJ2-1; 12 nucleotides agree with TRBD2. The V and J ends lost 5 bases and 8 bases, in that order; junction bases with no gene match: 7. Germline lookup yields CDR1 SGHAT and CDR2 FQDESV (reference sequence). This CDR3 is built from 15 residues. CDR3 region: CASSIRLAGVDEQFF. The CDR3 coding sequence is TGTGCCAGCAGCATCCGACTAGCGGGAGTCGATGAGCAGTTCTTC.

The rearrangement joins TRBV2 to TRBJ2-5; 11 bases align to TRBD2. CDR3 length equals 15 residues. V shed 4 bases, J shed 3 bases, and the junction held 4 bases outside the gene matches. From germline, CDR1 is SNHLY and CDR2 FYNNEI. CDR3 bases: TGTGCCAGCAGTGCGACTAGCGGGGTTGAAGAGACCCAGTACTTC. Amino acid sequence: CASSATSGVEETQYF.

This sequence joins TRBV29-1 and TRBJ2-5; 9 bases are shared with TRBD2. This CDR3 region has 14 residues. J was trimmed by 4 bases and V by 4 bases; bases with no gene match: 7. Germline assignment: CDR1 SQVTM and CDR2 ANQGSEA. This CDR3 is CSVGAGGRGETQYF. The CDR3, as DNA: TGCAGCGTTGGAGCGGGGGGTAGGGGAGAGACCCAGTACTTC.

The rearrangement links TRBV5-1 to TRBJ1-5; D remains ambiguous. Trimming removed 0 bases from V and 5 bases from J, with 6 bases in between. Germline lookup yields CDR1 SGHRS and CDR2 YFSETQ. CDR3 length equals 13 residues. The CDR3, as DNA: TGCGCCAGCAGCTTGGTGGCAGATCAGCCCCAGCATTTT. Residues: CASSLVADQPQHF. The variable domain in full, with the rest retrieved from reference TRBV5-1 and TRBJ1-5, is KAGVTQTPRYLIKTRGQQVTLSCSPISGHRSVSWYQQTPGQGLQFLFEYFSETQRNKGNFPGRFSGRQFSNSRSEMNVSTLELGDSALYLCASSLVADQPQHFGDGTRLSIL.

This clone was found once. The rearrangement uses TRBV15 and TRBJ1-5; D unresolved. The CDR3 is 16 residues long. Germline lookup yields CDR1 LNHNV and CDR2 YYDKDF (reference sequence). The germline V and J ends were trimmed by 0 bases and 2 bases, with 11 bases remaining between them. The CDR3 sequence: CATSREGLGGNQPQHF. The CDR3 nucleotides are TGTGCCACCAGCAGAGAAGGTTTGGGAGGCAATCAGCCCCAGCATTTT.

The rearrangement uses TRBV5-1 and TRBJ2-7, with 7 positions matching TRBD1. The germline V gene encodes CDR1 SGHRS and CDR2 YFSETQ. The CDR3 extends over 14 amino acids. The V segment lost 4 bases and the J segment 1 base; nucleotides outside the gene matches: 5. The CDR3 nucleotides are TGCGCCAGCAGCCCTCGACAGGGTTCCTACGAGCAGTACTTC. It codes for CASSPRQGSYEQYF. Variable domain in full (rest from reference TRBV5-1 and TRBJ2-7): KAGVTQTPRYLIKTRGQQVTLSCSPISGHRSVSWYQQTPGQGLQFLFEYFSETQRNKGNFPGRFSGRQFSNSRSEMNVSTLELGDSALYLCASSPRQGSYEQYFGPGTRLTVT.

This clone was counted a few times. The rearrangement joins TRBV6-6 to TRBJ1-2; TRBD1 matches at 7 bases. After removal of 6 bases from V and 1 base from J, the junction contained 2 bases not matched to a gene. The CDR3 is made up of 13 amino acids. Looked up from germline, CDR1 is MNHNY and CDR2 is SVGAGI (reference sequence). This chain's CDR3 is CASSRDSNYGYTF. The CDR3 nucleotides are TGTGCCAGCAGCCGGGACAGTAACTATGGCTACACCTTC.

This rearrangement joins TRBV6-5 to TRBJ1-1; D remains unclear. Germline V gives CDR1 MNHEY, CDR2 SVGAGI. The length of the CDR3 is 11 residues. CDR3 DNA: TGTGCTTCCGTAATGAACACTGAAGCTTTCTTT. This sequence encodes CASVMNTEAFF.

The rearrangement joins TRBV6-5 to TRBJ2-3; D gene unclear. Trimming removed 0 bases from V and 3 bases from J, with 10 bases in between. CDR1 MNHEY and CDR2 SVGAGI come from the germline V gene. This CDR3 spans 15 amino acids. The CDR3 DNA follows: TGTGCCAGCAGTTACTCTGTATCCCTTACAGATACGCAGTATTTT. This encodes CASSYSVSLTDTQYF.

V usage is TRBV30 and J usage is TRBJ2-2, with 11 bases matching TRBD2. Germline assignment: CDR1 GTSNPN and CDR2 SVGIG (reference sequence). The CDR3 spans 15 residues. The ends lost 4 bases at V and 7 bases at J; junction bases unmatched: 8. The CDR3, as DNA: TGTGCCTGGATGGTCCTAGCGGGAGGTTTCGGGGAGCTGTTTTTT. Its translation is CAWMVLAGGFGELFF.

This clone was recorded once. The chain has TRBV2 and TRBJ2-5, with a possible D match to TRBD1 (5 bases). CDR1 and CDR2 from the germline V gene are SNHLY and FYNNEI. There are 12 residues in the CDR3. The V end was cut by 10 bases, the J end by 7 bases, with 16 bases between. The CDR3 sequence is CANEQALGTQYF. The CDR3 nucleotides read TGTGCCAACGAACAGGCCTTAGGGACCCAGTACTTC.

The chain couples TRBV27 to TRBJ2-3; unclear D gene. Germline V gene sequence: CDR1 MNHEY, CDR2 SMNVEV (reference sequence). This CDR3 is 15 amino acids long. Trimming took off 5 bases at V and 1 base at J, with 13 bases between the two ends. The chain's CDR3 is CASSIWSSRTDTQYF. In nucleotides, the CDR3 is TGTGCCAGCAGTATATGGTCCAGTCGCACAGATACGCAGTATTTT.

This clone was seen just once. The gene calls are TRBV25-1 and TRBJ2-3, with 9 bases fitting TRBD2. Germline V lookup: CDR1 MGHDK, CDR2 SYGVNS. The CDR3 spans 17 residues. V lost 0 bases, J lost 1 base, and 5 bases stayed unmatched. Here the CDR3 reads CASSEYFSSGGTDTQYF. The CDR3 DNA sequence: TGTGCCAGCAGTGAATACTTCTCTAGCGGGGGCACAGATACGCAGTATTTT.